Below are 22 T cell receptor beta chains sequenced from a single sample in a study of cytomegalovirus exposure and HLA in healthy donors. PCR employed 60 Vbeta and 13 Jbeta primers. Profiling relied on immunoSEQ multiplex PCR, and the TCRdb table lists in-frame clones only, not all of them. The repertoire table contains under 200,000 clones. Sequencing was performed on PBMCs. The receptors come from a woman aged 18-30 years in good health and CMV-seropositive.

This chain links TRBV5-6 with TRBJ1-2; 7 bases fit TRBD1. The germline CDR1 and CDR2 sequences are SGHDT and YYEEEE. The CDR3 is 15 amino acids. Trimming at V came to 0 bases and at J to 5 bases, leaving 7 bases not matched to a gene. CDR3 in DNA: TGTGCCAGCAGCTTGGTCGGGACAGAGGGGTATGGCTACACCTTC. It translates to CASSLVGTEGYGYTF.

V usage is TRBV27 and J usage is TRBJ2-7, with 9 bases identical to TRBD2. Unmatched junction bases numbered 10, after V lost 7 bases and J lost 3 bases. The CDR3 is 15 amino acids. Per germline, CDR1 MNHEY and CDR2 SMNVEV (reference sequence). The CDR3 coding sequence is TGTGCCAGCACCCGCCTAGCGGGAAAGGTCTACGAGCAGTACTTC. This gives the protein CASTRLAGKVYEQYF.

Concerning this clone: At one boundary the junction diverges from the germline segment, which might be a read error. CDR3 DNA sequence: TGTGCCAGTACCTTCTCCGGACTAGGATCCTACGAGCAGTGCTTC. It codes for CASTFSGLGSYEQCF. The gene calls are TRBV19 and TRBJ2-7; 7 bases agree with TRBD2. This CDR3 is 15 amino acids long. The germline V gene encodes CDR1 LNHDA and CDR2 SQIVND (reference sequence).

The chain recombines TRBV30 with TRBJ1-5, with D possibly being TRBD1 (5 bases). Germline V CDR1 and CDR2: GTSNPN, SVGIG (reference sequence). The CDR3 extends over 11 amino acids. Trimming stripped 0 bases from V and 9 bases from J, with 6 bases between. CDR3 protein: CAWSVGGPQHF. CDR3 nucleotide sequence: TGTGCCTGGAGTGTGGGGGGGCCCCAGCATTTT.

The rearrangement joins TRBV7-9 to TRBJ1-1; D unclear. Germline assignment: CDR1 SEHNR and CDR2 FQNEAQ (reference sequence). The germline V and J ends were trimmed by 1 base and 7 bases, with 13 bases remaining between them. This CDR3 is built from 14 residues. CDR3 nucleotides: TGTGCCAGCAGCTTAGAATCAGTCGGGATTGAAGCTTTCTTT. Translating gives CASSLESVGIEAFF.

The J gene is TRBJ2-3, the V gene TRBV12-5; TRBD2 aligns across 14 bases. CDR3 size: 18 residues. Trimming removed 6 bases from V and 2 bases from J; junction bases left unmatched: 10. The germline CDR1 and CDR2 sequences are LGHNT and FRNRAP. The CDR3, as DNA: TGTGCTAGTGGGCCCCCGGGACTAGCGGGGGCCAACACAGATACGCAGTATTTT. It encodes CASGPPGLAGANTDTQYF.

V is TRBV7-7 and J is TRBJ2-2, with no clear D. Germline V CDR1 and CDR2: SSHAT, FNYEAQ (reference sequence). CDR3 size: 14 residues. V was trimmed by 5 bases and J by 4 bases, leaving 11 bases between them. The CDR3 nucleotides are TGTGCCAGCAGCAGCAACCCGGGCACCGGGGAGCTGTTTTTT. Translating it yields CASSSNPGTGELFF. The full variable domain, completed using reference TRBV7-7 and TRBJ2-2, is GAGVSQSPRYKVTKRGQDVTLRCDPISSHATLYWYQQALGQGPEFLTYFNYEAQPDKSGLPSDRFSAERPEGSISTLTIQRTEQRDSAMYRCASSSNPGTGELFFGEGSRLTVL.

The genes are TRBV2 and TRBJ2-7; 10 bases align to TRBD2. V shed 4 bases, J shed 2 bases, and the junction held 2 bases outside the gene matches. CDR3 size: 14 residues. The V gene's germline CDR1 is SNHLY and CDR2 FYNNEI. CDR3 bases: TGTGCCAGCAGTGGGACTAGCGGTCCCTACGAGCAGTACTTC. Translation: CASSGTSGPYEQYF.

This chain uses TRBV11-3 with TRBJ2-7; weak D call: TRBD2 (6 bases). The CDR3 contains 15 residues. The V gene lost 4 bases and the J gene lost 4 bases, with 17 bases spanning the gap. Per the germline V gene, CDR1 is SGHNT and CDR2 is YENEEA. The CDR3 sequence: CASSSLGGAGYEQYF. Here the CDR3 DNA reads TGTGCCAGCAGCTCCCTAGGCGGGGCAGGGTACGAGCAGTACTTC.

The chain employs TRBV18 and TRBJ1-1; no clear D. Germline assignment: CDR1 KGHSH and CDR2 LQKENI. V lost 3 bases and J lost 1, with 12 bases in between. CDR3 length: 15 residues. The CDR3 DNA reads TGTGCCAGCTCACCTTGGGAGGGAAAGAACACTGAAGCTTTCTTT. Protein sequence: CASSPWEGKNTEAFF. The whole variable domain, filled in from reference TRBV18 and TRBJ1-1, reads NAGVMQNPRHLVRRRGQEARLRCSPMKGHSHVYWYRQLPEEGLKFMVYLQKENIIDESGMPKERFSAEFPKEGPSILRIQQVVRGDSAAYFCASSPWEGKNTEAFFGQGTRLTVV.

The rearrangement links TRBV5-1 to TRBJ1-2; 10 bases line up with TRBD1. J lost 6 bases, V lost 4 bases, and 3 bases had no gene match. The CDR3 contains 13 residues. Germline CDR1 is SGHRS and CDR2 is YFSETQ. CDR3 amino acids: CASSVGQGNGYTF. CDR3 in DNA: TGCGCCAGCAGCGTGGGACAGGGGAATGGCTACACCTTC.

The chain couples TRBV30 to TRBJ1-3; D is uncertain. CDR3 size: 15 residues. V was trimmed by 0 bases and J by 6 bases, leaving 15 bases between them. The V gene's germline CDR1 is GTSNPN and CDR2 SVGIG (reference sequence). The CDR3 nucleotides read TGTGCCTGGAGTGTACGTCCCGGCGAGGCAAACACCATATATTTT. Residues: CAWSVRPGEANTIYF.

This chain uses TRBV11-3 with TRBJ2-2; the match to TRBD2 covers 11 bases. The CDR3 covers 18 residues. The ends lost 2 bases at V and 1 base at J; junction bases unmatched: 6. Germline V lookup: CDR1 SGHNT, CDR2 YENEEA. The CDR3 bases are TGTGCCAGCAGCTTAACTTCTCTAGCGGGGGGGAACACCGGGGAGCTGTTTTTT. It specifies CASSLTSLAGGNTGELFF.

The gene calls are TRBV15 and TRBJ2-3; TRBD2 agrees at 8 bases. The CDR3 consists of 15 residues. The V segment lost 2 bases and the J segment 2 bases; nucleotides outside the gene matches: 3. The germline gives CDR1 LNHNV, CDR2 YYDKDF (reference sequence). CDR3 region: CATSRTAGVTDTQYF. The CDR3 DNA follows: TGTGCCACCAGCAGAACAGCGGGGGTCACAGATACGCAGTATTTT. The variable domain in full, with the rest retrieved from reference TRBV15 and TRBJ2-3, is DAMVIQNPRYQVTQFGKPVTLSCSQTLNHNVMYWYQQKSSQAPKLLFHYYDKDFNNEADTPDNFQSRRPNTSFCFLDIRSPGLGDTAMYLCATSRTAGVTDTQYFGPGTRLTVL.

The V call is TRBV9, the J call TRBJ1-1, with TRBD1 identical over 9 bases. The CDR3 contains 16 residues. CDR1 is SGDLS and CDR2 is YYNGEE in the germline V gene. Trimming at V came to 3 bases and at J to 5 bases, leaving 11 bases not matched to a gene. CDR3: CASSETGGAGGTEAFF. The CDR3 DNA follows: TGTGCCAGCAGCGAAACAGGGGGCGCGGGGGGTACTGAAGCTTTCTTT.

The J gene is TRBJ2-2, the V gene TRBV6-1, with 12 bases identical to TRBD2. V lost 5 bases and J lost 6; bases outside the gene matches: 4. The germline gives CDR1 MNHNS, CDR2 SASEGT. The CDR3 contains 15 residues. DNA of the CDR3: TGTGCCAGCAGTAGACTAGCGGGAGATGCCGGGGAGCTGTTTTTT. It codes for CASSRLAGDAGELFF.

The rearrangement joins TRBV10-3 to TRBJ1-2, with a tentative D call TRBD1 (5 bases). V gave up 6 bases and J gave up 6 bases, with 11 bases separating them. Germline-derived CDR1 and CDR2 are ENHRY and SYGVKD. The length of the CDR3 is 12 residues. The CDR3, as DNA: TGTGCCATCAGCGACAGCCCCCATGGCTACACCTTC. Translating gives CAISDSPHGYTF.

J is TRBJ1-4 and V is TRBV6-1, with D perhaps matching TRBD1 (5 bases). V lost 1 base and J 4 bases, leaving 16 bases between the germline ends. Germline V gene data show CDR1 as MNHNS and CDR2 as SASEGT. The CDR3 consists of 17 residues. The CDR3 loop is CASSEEAWGWGNEKLFF. The DNA for the CDR3 is TGTGCCAGCAGTGAAGAGGCTTGGGGCTGGGGTAATGAAAAACTGTTTTTT.

The rearrangement links TRBV6-5 to TRBJ1-5, with D hard to call. The germline gives CDR1 MNHEY, CDR2 SVGAGI. V lost 5 bases, J lost 6 bases, and 11 bases lay in between. The CDR3 sequence is 13 residues long. The CDR3 coding sequence is TGTGCCAGCAGTAGACGCAGGTTTCAGCCCCAGCATTTT. Protein sequence: CASSRRRFQPQHF.

The chain joins TRBV19 to TRBJ1-1, with 11 nucleotides matching TRBD1. CDR3 size: 20 residues. CDR1 and CDR2 (germline): LNHDA, SQIVND (reference sequence). V shed 2 bases, J shed 5 bases, and the junction held 19 bases outside the gene matches. The CDR3 is CASSIFIRGQGAGGGTEAFF. DNA for the CDR3: TGTGCCAGTAGTATATTTATTCGAGGACAGGGGGCCGGCGGGGGGACTGAAGCTTTCTTT. Combining the CDR3 with reference TRBV19 and TRBJ1-1 gives the whole variable domain DGGITQSPKYLFRKEGQNVTLSCEQNLNHDAMYWYRQDPGQGLRLIYYSQIVNDFQKGDIAEGYSVSREKKESFPLTVTSAQKNPTAFYLCASSIFIRGQGAGGGTEAFFGQGTRLTVV.

The chain carries TRBV6-6 and TRBJ2-2, with 7 bases lining up with TRBD1. The V segment lost 3 bases and the J segment 6 bases; nucleotides outside the gene matches: 7. CDR1 MNHNY and CDR2 SVGAGI come from the germline V gene (reference sequence). The CDR3 is 15 residues long. CDR3 sequence (DNA): TGTGCCAGCAGTTATAGAGGGGGCGAAGCCGGGGAGCTGTTTTTT. Protein sequence: CASSYRGGEAGELFF.

The rearrangement uses TRBV7-5 and TRBJ2-7; TRBD1, the table's D call, lacks a check against the DNA. TRBV7-5 is annotated as a pseudogene. The CDR3 runs 16 residues. CDR3 in DNA: TGTGCCAGAAGCTTAGCCACCCTCAGGCGCATCCACGAGCAGTACTTC. Protein: CARSLATLRRIHEQYF.